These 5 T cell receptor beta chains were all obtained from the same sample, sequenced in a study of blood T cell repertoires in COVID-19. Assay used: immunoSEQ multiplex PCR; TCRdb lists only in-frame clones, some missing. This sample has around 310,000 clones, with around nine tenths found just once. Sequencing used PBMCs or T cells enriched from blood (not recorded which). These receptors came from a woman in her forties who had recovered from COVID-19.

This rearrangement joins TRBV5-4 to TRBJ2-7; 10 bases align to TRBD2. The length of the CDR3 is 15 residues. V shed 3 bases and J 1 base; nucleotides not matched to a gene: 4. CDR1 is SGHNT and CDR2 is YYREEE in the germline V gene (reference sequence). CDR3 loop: CASSYGLAESYEQYF. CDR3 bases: TGTGCCAGCAGCTATGGACTAGCGGAATCCTACGAGCAGTACTTC.

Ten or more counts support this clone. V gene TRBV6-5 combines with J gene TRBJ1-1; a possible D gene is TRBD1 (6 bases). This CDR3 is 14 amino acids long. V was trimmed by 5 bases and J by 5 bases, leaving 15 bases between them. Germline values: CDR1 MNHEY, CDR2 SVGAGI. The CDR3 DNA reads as TGTGCCAGCAGTCTGGCCAGGGGCGGGACTGAAGCTTTCTTT. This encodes CASSLARGGTEAFF.

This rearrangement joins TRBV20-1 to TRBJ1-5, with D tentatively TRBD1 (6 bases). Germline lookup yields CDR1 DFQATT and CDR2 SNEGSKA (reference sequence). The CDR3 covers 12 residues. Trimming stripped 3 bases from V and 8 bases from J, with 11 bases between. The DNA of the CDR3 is TGCAGTGCTAGTACAGGGCCTAAGCCCCAGCATTTT. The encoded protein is CSASTGPKPQHF.

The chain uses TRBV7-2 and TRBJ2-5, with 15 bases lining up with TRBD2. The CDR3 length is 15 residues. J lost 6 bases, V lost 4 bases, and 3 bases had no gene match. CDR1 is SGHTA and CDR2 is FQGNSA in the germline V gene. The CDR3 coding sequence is TGTGCCAGCAGCTCGGGACTAGCGGGAGGACAGACCCAGTACTTC. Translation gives CASSSGLAGGQTQYF.

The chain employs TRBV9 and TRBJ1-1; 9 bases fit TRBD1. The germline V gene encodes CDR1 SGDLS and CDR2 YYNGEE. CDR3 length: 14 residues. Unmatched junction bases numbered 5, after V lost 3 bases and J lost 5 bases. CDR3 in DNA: TGTGCCAGCAGCGCCGGACAGGGGAGGACTGAAGCTTTCTTT. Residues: CASSAGQGRTEAFF.